This is a list of T cell receptor beta chains from one sample in a study of cytomegalovirus exposure and HLA in healthy donors. Clones were sequenced by immunoSEQ multiplex PCR, and TCRdb holds only the in-frame ones, with some missing. The data contain some 110,000 clones, around 80% of them singletons. Source material: PBMCs. The receptors come from a woman aged 18-35 years in good health and CMV-seropositive. Both conserved end residues are part of each CDR3. D genes are given only for firm matches. The listing skips clone size in some rows; elsewhere it reads once, few, many or a size class.

size | D | J | V | CDR3 | DNA
. | . | TRBJ2-7 | TRBV25-1 | CASSEYGEAYEQYF | TGTGCCAGCAGTGAATACGGCGAGGCCTACGAGCAGTACTTC
. | TRBD1 | TRBJ1-4 | TRBV28 | CASSLLWTGTNEKLFF | TGTGCCAGCAGTTTACTTTGGACAGGGACGAATGAAAAACTGTTTTTT
. | TRBD1 | TRBJ1-5 | TRBV7-2 | CASSPWTGSSQPQHF | TGTGCCAGCAGCCCTTGGACAGGTTCGAGTCAGCCCCAGCATTTT
few | TRBD1 | TRBJ1-1 | TRBV4-2 | CASSQGGQGYGTGTEAFF | TGTGCCAGCAGCCAAGGGGGACAGGGGTACGGGACTGGCACTGAAGCTTTCTTT
. | . | TRBJ1-1 | TRBV5-1 | CASSSPGGGSTEAFF | TGCGCCAGCAGCTCCCCCGGGGGGGGTTCCACTGAAGCTTTCTTT
. | . | TRBJ2-3 | TRBV28 | CASSLIGSGADTQYF | TGTGCCAGCAGCCTAATCGGGAGTGGGGCAGATACGCAGTATTTT
. | TRBD1 | TRBJ2-7 | TRBV27 | CASSPIGQGYYEQYF | TGTGCCAGCAGCCCTATTGGACAGGGGTACTACGAGCAGTACTTC
few | . | TRBJ1-1 | TRBV7-3 | CASSSERETEAFF | TGTGCCAGCAGCTCCGAGCGGGAGACTGAAGCTTTCTTT
. | TRBD2 | TRBJ2-5 | TRBV9 | CASSGAGGLQETQYF | TGTGCCAGCAGCGGGGCGGGAGGATTACAAGAGACCCAGTACTTC
. | . | TRBJ1-4 | TRBV6-1 | CASSSPTGWVEKLFF | TGTGCCAGCAGTTCCCCTACAGGGTGGGTGGAAAAACTGTTTTTT
few | TRBD1 | TRBJ1-5 | TRBV15 | CATSRYRGLQPQHF | TGTGCCACCAGCAGATACAGGGGGCTTCAGCCCCAGCATTTT
. | TRBD2 | TRBJ2-7 | TRBV5-1 | CASSGGGLAGFPVDEQYF | TGCGCCAGCAGCGGGGGGGGACTAGCGGGCTTTCCGGTAGACGAGCAGTACTTC
. | . | TRBJ1-1 | TRBV10-3 | CATRGGRGSVRTEAFF | TGTGCCACCAGAGGTGGGAGGGGGTCCGTGAGGACTGAAGCTTTCTTT
. | TRBD1 | TRBJ2-7 | TRBV6-5 | CASSPSGTGSYEQYF | TGTGCCAGCAGTCCGTCCGGGACAGGGTCCTACGAGCAGTACTTC
. | TRBD1 | TRBJ2-1 | TRBV4-1 | CASSQEMTGMTYNEQFF | TGCGCCAGCAGCCAAGAAATGACAGGGATGACCTACAATGAGCAGTTCTTC
. | . | TRBJ1-2 | TRBV2 | CATKLGPRGYTF | TGTGCCACAAAACTGGGGCCGCGGGGCTACACCTTC
. | . | TRBJ2-7 | TRBV2 | CASSEELLSYEQYF | TGTGCCAGCAGTGAAGAACTTCTCTCCTACGAGCAGTACTTC
. | . | TRBJ2-1 | TRBV27 | CASSLYRTYNEQFF | TGTGCCAGCAGTTTATATCGGACATACAATGAGCAGTTCTTC
. | TRBD2 | TRBJ2-7 | TRBV7-2 | CASSLGAGVSGYEQYF | TGTGCCAGCAGCTTAGGAGCGGGAGTAAGTGGCTACGAGCAGTACTTC
. | . | TRBJ2-7 | TRBV21-1 | CASSKKKLAGGREQYF | TGTGCCAGCAGCAAAAAAAAGCTAGCGGGAGGCCGGGAGCAGTACTTC
. | . | TRBJ2-1 | TRBV10-1 | CASGARGDYNEQFF | TGCGCCAGCGGAGCACGCGGAGACTACAATGAGCAGTTCTTC
few | TRBD1 | TRBJ1-5 | TRBV27 | CASSATGGRNQPQHF | TGTGCCAGCAGTGCTACAGGGGGAAGAAATCAGCCCCAGCATTTT
. | TRBD2 | TRBJ2-1 | TRBV4-1 | CASSQDRGGRANEQFF | TGCGCCAGCAGCCAAGATCGGGGCGGGAGGGCCAATGAGCAGTTCTTC
. | . | TRBJ1-4 | TRBV22-1 | CPGTSTGKTVNEKLFF | TGTCCTGGGACCAGCACGGGGAAAACGGTTAATGAAAAACTGTTTTTT
. | TRBD1 | TRBJ1-1 | TRBV5-5 | CASSFLPDRVMDTEAFF | TGTGCCAGCAGCTTCCTCCCGGACAGGGTTATGGACACTGAAGCTTTCTTT
. | TRBD2 | TRBJ2-1 | TRBV19 | CASSIQLAGAGEQFF | TGTGCCAGTAGTATCCAACTAGCGGGAGCTGGTGAGCAGTTCTTC
. | . | TRBJ2-7 | TRBV18 | CASSPPGGFGVYEQYF | TGTGCCAGCTCACCACCGGGAGGCTTCGGGGTATACGAGCAGTACTTC
. | . | TRBJ2-5 | TRBV11-2 | CASSPYSLTGETQYF | TGTGCCAGCAGCCCCTATAGCCTTACGGGGGAGACCCAGTACTTC
once | . | TRBJ1-1 | TRBV19 | CASSIVRAQEAFF | TGTGCCAGTAGTATAGTTCGAGCCCAAGAAGCTTTCTTT
. | . | TRBJ2-2 | TRBV5-1 | CASSSNPGQGGTGELFF | TGCGCCAGCAGCTCAAACCCGGGACAAGGCGGCACCGGGGAGCTGTTTTTT
once | TRBD2 | TRBJ2-3 | TRBV19 | CASSQSGTRADTQYF | TGTGCCAGTAGTCAAAGCGGGACTAGAGCAGATACGCAGTATTTT
. | . | TRBJ2-4 | TRBV5-4 | CASSLERQMEAKNIQYF | TGTGCCAGCAGCTTGGAACGCCAAATGGAGGCCAAAAACATTCAGTACTTC
. | TRBD1 | TRBJ1-2 | TRBV10-2 | CASSVGQGARYGYTF | TGCGCCAGCAGTGTCGGGCAGGGGGCAAGATATGGCTACACCTTC
. | TRBD1 | TRBJ1-1 | TRBV14 | CASSQGYGTGSAFF | TGTGCCAGCAGCCAAGGGTACGGGACAGGGTCGGCTTTCTTT
. | . | TRBJ2-7 | TRBV6-5 | CASRRGQIYEQYF | TGTGCCAGCAGGAGAGGGCAGATCTACGAGCAGTACTTC
. | TRBD1 | TRBJ2-7 | TRBV23-1 | CASSPSYRGEQYF | TGCGCCAGCAGTCCGTCGTACAGGGGCGAGCAGTACTTC
. | TRBD2 | TRBJ2-3 | TRBV5-1 | CASSFLAGSFVTDTQYF | TGCGCCAGCAGCTTTTTAGCGGGGAGTTTCGTCACAGATACGCAGTATTTT
. | . | TRBJ2-7 | TRBV28 | CASSSGQYEQYF | TGTGCCAGCAGTTCCGGACAGTACGAGCAGTACTTC
. | . | TRBJ2-7 | TRBV4-1 | CASSLRVIHEQYF | TGCGCCAGCAGCCTGCGGGTTATTCACGAGCAGTACTTC
. | TRBD2 | TRBJ2-3 | TRBV11-2 | CASSLLAGAPLGDTQYF | TGTGCCAGCAGCCTACTAGCGGGAGCCCCTCTAGGAGATACGCAGTATTTT
. | TRBD1 | TRBJ1-2 | TRBV2 | CASSGGQGQDYTF | TGTGCCAGCAGTGGTGGACAGGGGCAGGACTACACCTTC
few | . | TRBJ2-1 | TRBV18 | CASSPEDFYNEQFF | TGTGCCAGCTCACCTGAGGACTTCTACAATGAGCAGTTCTTC
. | . | TRBJ1-5 | TRBV4-2 | CASRADNQPQHF | TGTGCCAGCAGGGCGGACAATCAGCCCCAGCATTTT
. | . | TRBJ2-2 | TRBV25-1 | CASSPTVATGELFF | TGTGCCAGCAGTCCGACAGTAGCAACCGGGGAGCTGTTTTTT
. | . | TRBJ2-7 | TRBV30 | CAWSRGRSTIRPPTYEQYF | TGTGCCTGGAGTCGGGGTCGAAGTACTATCAGACCTCCTACCTACGAGCAGTACTTC
. | . | TRBJ1-1 | TRBV10-2 | CASSPGTEAFF | TGCGCCAGCAGCCCCGGGACTGAAGCTTTCTTT
. | . | TRBJ2-7 | TRBV9 | CASSVTGSSSYEQYF | TGTGCCAGCAGCGTAACAGGGAGTTCCTCCTACGAGCAGTACTTC
. | . | TRBJ2-5 | TRBV11-2 | CASSLVVAQETQYF | TGTGCCAGCAGCTTAGTAGTAGCACAAGAGACCCAGTACTTC
. | . | TRBJ2-1 | TRBV5-8 | CASSLAGDNEQFF | TGTGCCAGCAGCTTGGCAGGGGACAATGAGCAGTTCTTC
once | . | TRBJ1-2 | TRBV13 | CASSFSPTGSYGYTF | TGTGCCAGCAGCTTTTCCCCGACGGGTTCCTATGGCTACACCTTC